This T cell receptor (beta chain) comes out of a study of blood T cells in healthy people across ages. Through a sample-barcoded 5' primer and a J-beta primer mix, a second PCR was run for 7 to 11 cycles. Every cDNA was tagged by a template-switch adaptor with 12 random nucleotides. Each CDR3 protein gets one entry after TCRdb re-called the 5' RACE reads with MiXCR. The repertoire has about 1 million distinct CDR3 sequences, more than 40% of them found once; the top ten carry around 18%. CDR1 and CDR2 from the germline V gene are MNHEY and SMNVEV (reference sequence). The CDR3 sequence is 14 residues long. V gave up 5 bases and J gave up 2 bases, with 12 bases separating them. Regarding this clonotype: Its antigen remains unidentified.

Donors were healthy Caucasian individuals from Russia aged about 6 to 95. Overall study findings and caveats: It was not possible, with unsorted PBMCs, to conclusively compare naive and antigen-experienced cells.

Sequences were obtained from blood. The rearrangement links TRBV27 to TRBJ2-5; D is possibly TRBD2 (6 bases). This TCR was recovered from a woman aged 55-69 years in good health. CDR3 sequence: CASSGLALQETQYF. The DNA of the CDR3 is TGTGCCAGCAGTGGTCTAGCGTTACAAGAGACCCAGTACTTC.